This T cell receptor beta chain was recovered during a study of OX40 agonist ivuxolimab in advanced cancers. Study-level background: Partial responses occurred in three patients (one hepatocellular carcinoma, two cutaneous melanoma).

This CDR3 comprises 15 residues. CDR1 and CDR2 from the germline V gene are PRHDT and FYEKMQ (reference sequence). Trimming took off 4 bases at V and 0 bases at J, with 10 bases between the two ends. The protocol was immunoSEQ multiplex PCR, while the TCRdb copy is restricted to in-frame clones and leaves out a portion. There are about 68,000 clones in the sample; 75% to 95% occur only once, and about 5.5% lies in the top ten. Study outcomes and limitations: The antigen specificity of the peripheral T cells (those that were expanded) was not determined. Compared with CD4+, CD8+ T cells on average had more expanded clones.

About this clone itself: The antigen remains unidentified.

The source was CD4+ or CD8+ T cells sorted from blood, collected in a trial of the OX40 agonist ivuxolimab. The source of this sequence is an adult with an advanced solid tumor such as melanoma, head and neck, liver or kidney cancer. The V call is TRBV13, the J call TRBJ2-1; D unresolved. CDR3 nucleotide sequence: TGTGCCAGCAGCTCAGGCAGGAGCTCCTACAATGAGCAGTTCTTC. Translating gives CASSSGRSSYNEQFF.